A single sample is the source of the 11 T cell receptor beta chains below, sequenced in a study of T cells in Graves' hyperthyroidism and ophthalmopathy. Amplification yielded TCR beta CDR3 regions, with RNA transcripts as the source. First-round RT-PCR with HTBI primers amplified the TCR CDR3 region. TCRdb reprocessed the multiplex PCR reads via MiXCR and lists one record per CDR3 protein. There are about 720,000 distinct CDR3 sequences in the sample; roughly a sixth occur only once, and 16% lies in the top ten. Material: blood. Source of these receptors: a woman aged 50 to 65 with Graves' hyperthyroidism that later progressed to Graves' ophthalmopathy.

There are a few counts of this clonotype. The CDR3 is CASSLGAGPRSTQYF. As DNA, the CDR3 is TGTGCCAGCAGCTTGGGGGCAGGTCCACGGTCGACCCAGTACTTC. This rearrangement joins TRBV5-4 to TRBJ2-5, with D hard to call. The CDR3 spans 15 residues. Germline CDR1 reads SGHNT; CDR2 reads YYREEE (reference sequence). V shed 0 bases and J shed 7 bases, with 16 bases lying between them.

V is TRBV3-1 and J is TRBJ2-3; 7 nucleotides agree with TRBD1. The CDR3 is 15 residues long. Germline trimming cut 7 bases from V and 2 bases from J; bases unmatched to any gene: 9. Germline values: CDR1 LGHDT, CDR2 YNNKEL (reference sequence). The CDR3, as DNA: TGTGCCAGCATCCAGACCGGGACAGACACAGATACGCAGTATTTT. This gives the protein CASIQTGTDTDTQYF.

This clonotype was seen a few times. The V and J genes are TRBV29-1 and TRBJ1-2; D might be TRBD1 (5 bases). CDR3 length: 13 amino acids. Trimming removed 5 bases from V and 0 bases from J, with 10 bases in between. Germline-derived CDR1 and CDR2 are SQVTM and ANQGSEA. The CDR3 is CSVRTLANYGYTF. CDR3 bases: TGCAGCGTTCGGACATTAGCTAACTATGGCTACACCTTC.

The rearrangement uses TRBV7-6 and TRBJ2-1; D remains ambiguous. The germline V gene encodes CDR1 SGHVS and CDR2 FNYEAQ. The CDR3 runs to 14 residues. The V end was cut by 0 bases, the J end by 8 bases, with 11 bases between. The CDR3 DNA is TGTGCCAGCAGCTTAGCGGTGGGGTTCGATGAGCAGTTCTTC. Translated: CASSLAVGFDEQFF.

The table lists this clonotype with many counts. The V and J genes are TRBV20-1 and TRBJ1-1; a weak D match, TRBD1 (6 bases). This CDR3 comprises 15 residues. Trimming stripped 6 bases from V and 3 bases from J, with 20 bases between. The V gene's germline CDR1 is DFQATT and CDR2 SNEGSKA (reference sequence). In DNA form, the CDR3 reads TGCAGTGCCAGTCGACAGGCAAGGACGGACACTGAAGCTTTCTTT. Its protein product is CSASRQARTDTEAFF.

Ten or more counts support this clonotype. The chain uses TRBV27 and TRBJ1-3; D ambiguous. Germline assignment: CDR1 MNHEY and CDR2 SMNVEV (reference sequence). V was shortened by 5 bases and J by 0 bases, with 11 bases between the two germline ends. There are 15 residues in the CDR3. The CDR3 protein is CASSPRWGSGNTIYF. The CDR3 DNA reads TGTGCCAGCAGTCCTCGTTGGGGCTCTGGAAACACCATATATTTT.

This rearrangement joins TRBV27 to TRBJ1-2; 8 bases fit TRBD1. CDR1 and CDR2 from the germline V gene are MNHEY and SMNVEV (reference sequence). There are 15 residues in the CDR3. Trimming took 6 bases from V and 4 from J; bases not matched to a gene: 10. CDR3 region: CASSQGGQDGYGYTF. The CDR3 nucleotides read TGTGCCAGCAGCCAGGGGGGACAGGACGGCTATGGCTACACCTTC.

This clonotype was detected ten times or more. The chain employs TRBV2 and TRBJ1-6; D gene ambiguous. The germline gives CDR1 SNHLY, CDR2 FYNNEI. V was cut by 2 bases and J by 10 bases, with 15 bases left in between. The length of the CDR3 is 15 residues. Here the CDR3 reads CASSETRSPSSPLHF. CDR3 DNA: TGTGCCAGCAGTGAAACGCGGTCCCCAAGCTCACCCCTCCACTTT. Filled out from reference TRBV2 and TRBJ1-6, the complete variable domain reads EPEVTQTPSHQVTQMGQEVILRCVPISNHLYFYWYRQILGQKVEFLVSFYNNEISEKSEIFDDQFSVERPDGSNFTLKIRSTKLEDSAMYFCASSETRSPSSPLHFGNGTRLTVT.

The chain recombines TRBV4-1 with TRBJ1-1; D unclear. The CDR3 is made up of 17 amino acids. Germline V gene sequence: CDR1 MGHRA, CDR2 YSYEKL. Trimming pared 1 base from V and 1 base from J, leaving 16 bases between. The CDR3 sequence is CASSQVDSPSENTEAFF. CDR3 nucleotide sequence: TGCGCCAGCAGCCAAGTAGATAGTCCCAGTGAGAACACTGAAGCTTTCTTT.

Note on this clonotype: This may come from a read error, since a much larger clone is one base off. This chain links TRBV18 with TRBJ2-7; 9 nucleotides align to TRBD2. The CDR3 is 16 residues long. Germline CDR1 reads KGHSH; CDR2 reads LQKENI. Losses at the gene ends were 7 bases for V and 0 bases for J; bases not matched to a gene: 10. The CDR3 region is CASLPPAGGISYEQYF. In DNA, the CDR3 is TGTGCCAGCTTACCCCCGGCGGGGGGGATCTCCTACGAGCAGTACTTC.

V usage is TRBV6-4 and J usage is TRBJ1-5, with D unresolved. CDR1 is MRHNA and CDR2 is SNTAGT in the germline V gene. The CDR3 sequence is 14 residues long. Between the trimmed V and J ends, which lost 0 bases and 2 bases, there was a span of 5 bases. CDR3 sequence: CASSDSRGNQPQHF. The CDR3 nucleotides read TGTGCCAGCAGTGACTCGCGGGGCAATCAGCCCCAGCATTTT.